The 26 T cell receptor beta chains given below trace back to one sample, sequenced in a study of beta chain features in type 1 diabetes. Study-level results: There was a moderate but significant shortening of TCRB CDR3s in all four CD4+ subsets of Type 1 diabetes patients.

Antigens for these TCRs are unknown. cDNA synthesis used the whole RNA isolate, giving expressed TCRB sequences. The method was immunoSEQ multiplex PCR; TCRdb's version includes in-frame clones alone and lacks a portion of them. The profile covers 150,000 or so clones, with around 63% appearing a single time and roughly 0.089% taken by the ten largest. The sequenced sample consisted of naive CD4+ T cells from blood. These receptors came from a man in his thirties or forties with type 1 diabetes.

About this clone itself: The sample holds other DNA sequences that translate to the same CDR3. The rearrangement joins TRBV7-2 to TRBJ2-5; 8 positions match TRBD2. Germline CDR1 reads SGHTA; CDR2 reads FQGNSA. CDR3 length: 15 amino acids. With V trimmed by 3 bases and J by 2 bases, 5 bases remained unmatched. Written as DNA, the CDR3 is TGTGCCAGCAGCTTGGTAGCGGGGTGGCAAGAGACCCAGTACTTC. Its translation: CASSLVAGWQETQYF.

The chain joins TRBV6-6 to TRBJ2-5; D might be TRBD1 (5 bases). The CDR3 runs 14 residues. Germline lookup yields CDR1 MNHNY and CDR2 SVGAGI (reference sequence). V gave up 2 bases and J gave up 2 bases, with 9 bases separating them. This CDR3 reads CASSYRGRQETQYF. The DNA of the CDR3 is TGTGCCAGCAGTTACAGGGGTAGGCAAGAGACCCAGTACTTC.

The chain recombines TRBV20-1 with TRBJ2-7, with a weak D call TRBD2 (5 bases). V lost 5 bases, J lost 5 bases, and 10 bases lay in between. Per the germline V gene, CDR1 is DFQATT and CDR2 is SNEGSKA (reference sequence). The CDR3 totals 11 residues. The chain's CDR3 is CSAPRVNEQYF. CDR3 bases: TGCAGTGCTCCGAGGGTCAACGAGCAGTACTTC.

The sample holds a few counts of this clone. This chain connects TRBV25-1 to TRBJ2-3; tentatively, D is TRBD1 or TRBD2 (5 bases each). Germline V gene lookup returns CDR1 MGHDK and CDR2 SYGVNS. The CDR3 runs to 15 residues. V was shortened by 2 bases and J by 2 bases, with 11 bases between the two germline ends. CDR3 sequence reads: CASSESRDPTDTQYF. The CDR3 nucleotides read TGTGCCAGCAGTGAAAGCCGGGACCCCACAGATACGCAGTATTTT.

The CDR3 here is CAWSPDRGAEQYF. The CDR3 DNA reads TGTGCCTGGAGTCCCGACAGGGGCGCCGAGCAGTACTTC. The chain recombines TRBV30 with TRBJ2-7, with 8 bases that match TRBD1. The CDR3 covers 13 residues. The V gene end was trimmed by 2 bases and the J gene end by 6 bases; junction bases not matched to a gene: 6. Germline V gives CDR1 GTSNPN, CDR2 SVGIG (reference sequence).

The rearrangement joins TRBV5-1 to TRBJ2-7, with 7 nucleotides matching TRBD1. CDR3 size: 14 residues. V lost 5 bases, J lost 5 bases, and 10 bases stayed unmatched. The germline gives CDR1 SGHRS, CDR2 YFSETQ. This CDR3 is CASSSPDRAHEQYF. The CDR3, as DNA: TGCGCCAGCAGTTCGCCAGACAGGGCCCACGAGCAGTACTTC.

The V call is TRBV27, the J call TRBJ2-7; the match to TRBD1 covers 9 bases. Germline CDR1 and CDR2: MNHEY and SMNVEV (reference sequence). This CDR3 has 16 amino acids. The ends lost 5 bases at V and 6 bases at J; junction bases unmatched: 14. CDR3 residues: CASSTTGGWSVGEQYF. The CDR3 nucleotides read TGTGCCAGCAGTACTACAGGGGGCTGGTCCGTAGGCGAGCAGTACTTC.

The chain joins TRBV7-2 to TRBJ2-1; tentatively, D is TRBD1 (5 bases). Germline-derived CDR1 and CDR2 are SGHTA and FQGNSA. CDR3 length: 12 amino acids. V lost 4 bases and J 15 bases, leaving 16 bases between the germline ends. The CDR3 sequence is CASSSGSLRLFF. The CDR3 region has the DNA TGTGCCAGCAGCTCAGGGTCTCTAAGGCTGTTCTTC.

The chain links TRBV7-6 to TRBJ2-5; D gene ambiguous. Trimming removed 8 bases from V and 2 bases from J, with 9 bases in between. The CDR3 sequence is 12 residues long. Per the germline V gene, CDR1 is SGHVS and CDR2 is FNYEAQ. CDR3: CASAFLQETQYF. The CDR3 DNA sequence: TGTGCCAGCGCTTTTCTGCAAGAGACCCAGTACTTC. The full variable domain, in which reference TRBV7-6 and TRBJ2-5 provide the parts outside the CDR3, is GAGVSQSPRYKVTKRGQDVALRCDPISGHVSLYWYRQALGQGPEFLTYFNYEAQQDKSGLPNDRFSAERPEGSISTLTIQRTEQRDSAMYRCASAFLQETQYFGPGTRLLVL.

In the case of this clone: Additional DNA sequences in this sample encode the identical CDR3. The V call is TRBV7-2, the J call TRBJ2-1; D is possibly TRBD2 (7 bases). The CDR3 runs 15 residues. In germline, CDR1 is SGHTA, CDR2 FQGNSA. V was cut by 5 bases and J by 2 bases, with 13 bases left in between. The CDR3 DNA is TGTGCCAGCAGCCCGCTCGGGGGGCCCTACAATGAGCAGTTCTTC. This codes for CASSPLGGPYNEQFF.

The DNA for the CDR3 is TGTGCCTGGACCCAGGGGCTAATGCCTGCTAAGTACCAAGAGACCCAGTACTTC. Amino acids: CAWTQGLMPAKYQETQYF. The rearrangement links TRBV30 to TRBJ2-5, with a weak D call TRBD1 (6 bases). Trimming left V 4 bases short and J 0 bases short, with 24 bases between. CDR1 is GTSNPN and CDR2 is SVGIG in the germline V gene (reference sequence). CDR3 length: 18 residues. Full variable domain (outside the CDR3, taken from reference TRBV30 and TRBJ2-5): SQTIHQWPATLVQPVGSPLSLECTVEGTSNPNLYWYRQAAGRGLQLLFYSVGIGQISSEVPQNLSASRPQDRQFILSSKKLLLSDSGFYLCAWTQGLMPAKYQETQYFGPGTRLLVL.

The rearrangement links TRBV19 to TRBJ2-1; D is undetermined. The CDR3 loop spans 13 amino acids. With 3 bases removed from V and 3 bases from J, the gap between germline ends came to 6 bases. Germline loops: CDR1 LNHDA, CDR2 SQIVND (reference sequence). CDR3 loop: CASSIGSYNEQFF. CDR3 coding DNA: TGTGCCAGTAGTATTGGCAGCTACAATGAGCAGTTCTTC.

This chain uses TRBV7-2 with TRBJ2-5; no firm D call. This CDR3 has 13 amino acids. The germline CDR1 and CDR2 sequences are SGHTA and FQGNSA. Trimming cost V 8 bases and J 5 bases, with 15 bases left between them. CDR3 DNA sequence: TGTGCCAGCGGAAGCCGGTGGCGTGAGACCCAGTACTTC. This encodes CASGSRWRETQYF.

In its sample, this clone was seen a few times. The chain has TRBV11-2 and TRBJ2-7; 8 bases align to TRBD1. J was trimmed by 3 bases and V by 2 bases; bases with no gene match: 6. The germline gives CDR1 SGHAT, CDR2 FQNNGV. The CDR3 covers 15 residues. The CDR3 DNA follows: TGTGCCAGCAGCTTAATGGGACAGGTACTCTACGAGCAGTACTTC. Translation: CASSLMGQVLYEQYF.

The genes are TRBV7-2 and TRBJ2-3, with unresolved D. Germline V gives CDR1 SGHTA, CDR2 FQGNSA. The germline V and J ends were trimmed by 1 base and 2 bases, with 10 bases remaining between them. There are 15 residues in the CDR3. The chain's CDR3 is CASSLVIQHTDTQYF. CDR3 bases: TGTGCCAGCAGCTTAGTGATACAGCACACAGATACGCAGTATTTT. The whole variable domain, filled in from reference TRBV7-2 and TRBJ2-3, reads GAGVSQSPSNKVTEKGKDVELRCDPISGHTALYWYRQSLGQGLEFLIYFQGNSAPDKSGLPSDRFSAERTGGSVSTLTIQRTQQEDSAVYLCASSLVIQHTDTQYFGPGTRLTVL.

This chain connects TRBV4-3 to TRBJ2-1; 10 nucleotides align to TRBD1. The J segment lost 5 bases and the V segment lost 0 bases, leaving 7 bases of the junction unmatched. The CDR3 has 17 residues. Germline loops: CDR1 LGHNA, CDR2 YSLEER. In nucleotides, the CDR3 is TGCGCCAGCAGCCAAGATCTCGGGACAGGGGTCCACAATGAGCAGTTCTTC. This gives the protein CASSQDLGTGVHNEQFF.

Points on this clone: Other DNA sequences in this specimen translate into the identical CDR3. The chain joins TRBV7-2 to TRBJ2-7; D is possibly TRBD2 (5 bases). The germline V gene has CDR1 SGHTA and CDR2 FQGNSA. The length of the CDR3 is 12 residues. V lost 5 bases and J 4 bases, leaving 9 bases between the germline ends. The DNA for the CDR3 is TGTGCCAGCAGCCTGGGAGTTTACGAGCAGTACTTC. This sequence encodes CASSLGVYEQYF.

This clone appeared a few times. Distinct nucleotide sequences in the sample also encode this CDR3. CDR3 DNA: TGTGCCAGCAGCGACCAAGAGACCCAGTACTTC. Its translation is CASSDQETQYF. The rearrangement links TRBV9 to TRBJ2-5; no clear D gene. The germline V and J ends were trimmed by 3 bases and 0 bases, with 0 bases remaining between them. CDR3 length: 11 amino acids. Germline CDR1 and CDR2: SGDLS and YYNGEE. Combining the CDR3 with reference TRBV9 and TRBJ2-5 gives the whole variable domain DSGVTQTPKHLITATGQRVTLRCSPRSGDLSVYWYQQSLDQGLQFLIQYYNGEERAKGNILERFSAQQFPDLHSELNLSSLELGDSALYFCASSDQETQYFGPGTRLLVL.

J is TRBJ2-1 and V is TRBV4-3; 7 nucleotides agree with TRBD2. CDR3 length: 14 residues. Germline values: CDR1 LGHNA, CDR2 YSLEER. After removal of 3 bases from V and 2 bases from J, the junction contained 1 base not matched to a gene. This chain's CDR3 is CASSQSGAYNEQFF. Here the CDR3 DNA reads TGCGCCAGCAGCCAGAGCGGGGCCTACAATGAGCAGTTCTTC.

In this sample, this clone turned up once. V and J are TRBV25-1 and TRBJ2-1, with D unclear. Germline values: CDR1 MGHDK, CDR2 SYGVNS. The CDR3 has 15 residues. Trimming left V 3 bases short and J 3 bases short, with 12 bases between. CDR3 DNA: TGTGCCAGCAGTGATCCACAAGATAACTACAATGAGCAGTTCTTC. Translation: CASSDPQDNYNEQFF.

V gene TRBV12-5 combines with J gene TRBJ2-1; tentatively, D is TRBD2 (7 bases). The CDR3 is 13 residues long. The ends were cut back, 2 bases at V and 8 bases at J, with 10 bases in the middle. Germline lookup yields CDR1 LGHNT and CDR2 FRNRAP. CDR3 coding DNA: TGTGCTAGTGGTTTGCCGGGGGGCTATGAGCAGTTCTTC. Translation: CASGLPGGYEQFF.

The chain links TRBV30 to TRBJ1-5; D is possibly TRBD1 (5 bases). Trimming took 3 bases from V and 4 from J, leaving 7 bases between them. Germline V gene lookup returns CDR1 GTSNPN and CDR2 SVGIG (reference sequence). The CDR3 totals 12 residues. CDR3 sequence: CAWRTGNQPQHF. CDR3 coding DNA: TGTGCCTGGAGAACAGGAAATCAGCCCCAGCATTTT. Variable domain in full (rest from reference TRBV30 and TRBJ1-5): SQTIHQWPATLVQPVGSPLSLECTVEGTSNPNLYWYRQAAGRGLQLLFYSVGIGQISSEVPQNLSASRPQDRQFILSSKKLLLSDSGFYLCAWRTGNQPQHFGDGTRLSIL.

V and J are TRBV30 and TRBJ1-6; D unclear. The ends were cut back, 1 base at V and 13 bases at J, with 14 bases in the middle. The CDR3 is 13 residues long. Looked up from germline, CDR1 is GTSNPN and CDR2 is SVGIG (reference sequence). DNA of the CDR3: TGTGCCTGGAGTGGGACTCAGATTTTGCCCCTCCACTTT. Amino acids: CAWSGTQILPLHF.

The chain uses TRBV29-1 and TRBJ2-1, with 9 bases aligning to TRBD2. With 0 bases clipped from V and 6 bases from J, the junction kept 3 bases outside the gene matches. The CDR3 runs 14 residues. Germline-derived CDR1 and CDR2 are SQVTM and ANQGSEA. CDR3 sequence (DNA): TGCAGCGTTGAAGAGCGGGGGGGCTCCAATGAGCAGTTCTTC. It translates to CSVEERGGSNEQFF.

V and J are TRBV18 and TRBJ2-1, with D maybe TRBD1 (6 bases). Looked up from germline, CDR1 is KGHSH and CDR2 is LQKENI. There are 14 residues in the CDR3. The V and J ends lost 3 bases and 5 bases respectively, with 11 bases between them. The CDR3 DNA sequence: TGTGCCAGCTCACCCCTGGACAGAAACAATGAGCAGTTCTTC. The encoded protein is CASSPLDRNNEQFF.

The gene calls are TRBV30 and TRBJ2-1; the D is unclear. The CDR3 runs to 12 residues. V was clipped by 1 base and J by 10 bases, with 11 bases between them. Germline CDR1 reads GTSNPN; CDR2 reads SVGIG (reference sequence). CDR3 nucleotide sequence: TGTGCCTGGAGTGGATACTCCACGGAGCAGTTCTTC. Protein sequence: CAWSGYSTEQFF.